This is a list of T cell receptor beta chains from one sample in a study of blood T cells in healthy people across ages. TCRdb ran MiXCR on the 5' RACE reads and lists one entry per CDR3 protein. This table has roughly 1,300,000 distinct CDR3 sequences, around 59% appearing once. The specimen sequenced was blood. The receptor source for this set is a man between 18 and 29 years old in good health. CDR3s include the opening cysteine and the closing phenylalanine or tryptophan. The D gene is left open where the match is weak. Size is omitted from some rows. Given values are once, few, many or a class for expanded clones.

j_call | d_call | v_call | clone_size | cdr3_aa | cdr3_nt
TRBJ1-6 | TRBD1 | TRBV20-1 | few | CSARRGRDRGGSPLHF | TGCAGTGCTAGACGGGGTCGGGACAGGGGCGGTTCACCCCTCCACTTT
TRBJ2-6 | - | TRBV20-1 | - | CSARDRAPNSGANVLTF | TGCAGTGCTAGAGATCGGGCACCAAACTCTGGGGCCAACGTCCTGACTTTC
TRBJ2-7 | - | TRBV20-1 | - | CSALGAYEQYF | TGCAGTGCACTGGGAGCCTACGAGCAGTACTTC
TRBJ1-5 | - | TRBV27 | many | CASSPTWEDQPQHF | TGTGCCAGCAGTCCCACCTGGGAGGATCAGCCCCAGCATTTT
TRBJ2-3 | TRBD2 | TRBV29-1 | few | CSVESPSGELDTQYF | TGCAGCGTTGAGAGCCCTAGCGGGGAGTTGGATACGCAGTATTTT
TRBJ1-2 | - | TRBV6-5 | - | CASSYSPGLSPGYTF | TGTGCCAGCAGTTACAGCCCCGGGCTGTCCCCTGGCTACACCTTC
TRBJ2-3 | - | TRBV20-1 | - | CSARGWASTDTQYF | TGCAGTGCTAGAGGGTGGGCGAGCACAGATACGCAGTATTTT
TRBJ2-7 | TRBD1 | TRBV7-2 | once | CASSAGRGYEQYF | TGTGCCAGCAGCGCCGGCAGGGGGTACGAGCAGTACTTC
TRBJ2-2 | - | TRBV7-9 | - | CASSFPPGNTGELFF | TGTGCCAGCAGCTTTCCTCCAGGGAACACCGGGGAGCTGTTTTTT
TRBJ2-1 | - | TRBV4-3 | - | CASSQVGLRSNEQFF | TGCGCCAGCAGCCAAGTAGGACTGAGGTCCAATGAGCAGTTCTTC
TRBJ1-5 | - | TRBV5-8 | - | CASTPLGGNQPQHF | TGTGCCAGCACCCCCCTGGGAGGAAATCAGCCCCAGCATTTT
TRBJ2-4 | - | TRBV27 | once | CASSLFGCGVNIQYF | TGTGCCAGCAGTTTATTCGGGTGCGGTGTAAACATTCAGTACTTC
TRBJ2-5 | - | TRBV27 | - | CASSDFGAEETQYF | TGTGCCAGCAGCGATTTCGGGGCAGAAGAGACCCAGTACTTC
TRBJ2-3 | TRBD1 | TRBV6-2/TRBV6-3 | few | CASSLSAQGAYTDTQYF | TGTGCCAGCAGCCTCTCCGCACAGGGGGCCTACACAGATACGCAGTATTTT
TRBJ1-2 | - | TRBV29-1 | once | CSAYGIQGYGYTF | TGCAGCGCTTACGGGATTCAAGGGTATGGCTACACCTTC
TRBJ2-1 | TRBD2 | TRBV6-2/TRBV6-3 | many | CASSYLAGGYNEQFF | TGTGCCAGCAGTTACCTAGCGGGAGGATACAATGAGCAGTTCTTC
TRBJ2-1 | - | TRBV11-2 | - | CASSITGMREQFF | TGTGCCAGCAGCATCACAGGGATGCGCGAGCAGTTCTTC
TRBJ2-5 | TRBD2 | TRBV7-2 | - | CASSLEISGGRETQYF | TGTGCCAGCAGCTTAGAGATTAGCGGGGGGAGGGAGACCCAGTACTTC
TRBJ1-5 | - | TRBV4-1 | - | CASSQVSLPAPQHF | TGCGCCAGCAGCCAAGTTTCTCTCCCTGCGCCCCAGCATTTT
TRBJ2-7 | - | TRBV27 | - | CASTGLADYEQYF | TGTGCCAGCACCGGGCTCGCCGATTACGAGCAGTACTTC
TRBJ2-7 | - | TRBV12-3/TRBV12-4 | few | CASSFGGRYEQYF | TGTGCCAGCAGTTTTGGAGGAAGGTACGAGCAGTACTTC
TRBJ1-1 | - | TRBV4-2 | few | CASSQDRVQGYMNTEAFF | TGTGCCAGCAGCCAAGATCGGGTACAGGGTTACATGAACACTGAAGCTTTCTTT
TRBJ1-5 | - | TRBV4-2 | few | CASSQDPGRRQPQHF | TGTGCCAGCAGCCAAGATCCGGGGAGGCGGCAGCCCCAGCATTTT
TRBJ2-5 | TRBD1 | TRBV5-4 | - | CASSLGTMGQGRETQYF | TGTGCCAGCAGCTTGGGCACAATGGGACAGGGTCGAGAGACCCAGTACTTC
TRBJ2-5 | TRBD1 | TRBV27 | - | CASSFGTGPLSQETQYF | TGTGCCAGCAGTTTTGGGACAGGACCCTTATCACAAGAGACCCAGTACTTC
TRBJ2-7 | TRBD1 | TRBV6-2/TRBV6-3 | - | CASSYTLRGQGADEQYF | TGTGCCAGCAGTTACACACTTAGGGGACAGGGGGCCGATGAGCAGTACTTC
TRBJ1-1 | - | TRBV6-2/TRBV6-3 | once | CASSCGGRTEAFF | TGTGCCAGCAGTTGCGGGGGCCGGACTGAAGCTTTCTTT
TRBJ2-7 | TRBD2 | TRBV4-2 | few | CASSPERTSVYEQYF | TGTGCCAGCAGCCCGGAAAGAACTAGCGTTTACGAGCAGTACTTC
TRBJ1-6 | - | TRBV20-1 | - | CSARGQDNSPLHF | TGCAGTGCTAGAGGACAGGACAATTCACCCCTCCACTTT
TRBJ2-1 | - | TRBV5-1 | - | CASSLEGVLSYNEQFF | TGCGCCAGCAGCTTGGAGGGTGTGCTCTCCTACAATGAGCAGTTCTTC
TRBJ2-2 | - | TRBV9 | few | CASSVRSGELFF | TGTGCCAGCAGCGTACGGTCCGGGGAGCTGTTTTTT